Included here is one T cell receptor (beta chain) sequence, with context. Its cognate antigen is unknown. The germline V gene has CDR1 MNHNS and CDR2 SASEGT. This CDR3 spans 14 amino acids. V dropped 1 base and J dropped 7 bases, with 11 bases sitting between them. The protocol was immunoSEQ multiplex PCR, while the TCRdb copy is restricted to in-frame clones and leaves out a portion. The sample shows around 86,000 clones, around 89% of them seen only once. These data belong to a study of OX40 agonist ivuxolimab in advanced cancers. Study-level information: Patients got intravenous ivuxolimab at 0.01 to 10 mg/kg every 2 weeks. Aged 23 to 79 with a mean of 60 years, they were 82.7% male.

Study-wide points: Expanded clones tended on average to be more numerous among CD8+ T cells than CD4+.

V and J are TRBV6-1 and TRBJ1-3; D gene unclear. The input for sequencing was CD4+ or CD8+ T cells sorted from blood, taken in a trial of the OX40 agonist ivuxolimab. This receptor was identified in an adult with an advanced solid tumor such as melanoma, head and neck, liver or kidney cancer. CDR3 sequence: CASSEVALGNTIYF. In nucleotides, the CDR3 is TGTGCCAGCAGTGAAGTGGCACTGGGGAACACCATATATTTT.